This TCR beta chain emerged from a study of identical twins. This CDR3 region has 16 residues. Germline values: CDR1 SNHLY, CDR2 FYNNEI. The V end was cut by 11 bases, the J end by 3 bases, with 25 bases between. General study findings and limits: Conclusions came from cross-sectional statistical analysis, not from following the same donors.

Worth noting for this clonotype: Antigen unknown.

Each cDNA held unique molecular identifiers, and template switching gave it a universal primer site. In TCRdb, the 5' RACE reads were re-called with MiXCR into one record per CDR3 protein. The sample includes 1.5 million to 2 million distinct CDR3 sequences, less than 35% of them seen just once. This sequence was found in a newborn girl in good health. Sequenced input: cord blood. V is TRBV2 and J is TRBJ1-1; no clear D. The CDR3 sequence is CAWVGGFRSEDTEAFF. The CDR3 nucleotides read TGTGCCTGGGTCGGTGGATTTCGGTCTGAAGACACTGAAGCTTTCTTT. Full variable domain (remainder filled in from reference TRBV2 and TRBJ1-1): EPEVTQTPSHQVTQMGQEVILRCVPISNHLYFYWYRQILGQKVEFLVSFYNNEISEKSEIFDDQFSVERPDGSNFTLKIRSTKLEDSAMYFCAWVGGFRSEDTEAFFGQGTRLTVV.